This is a list of T cell receptor beta chains from one sample in a study of PD-L1 blockade in urothelial cancer. Clones were read by immunoSEQ multiplex PCR, and TCRdb kept only the in-frame ones, dropping some. The table records around 100,000 clones, 80% to 95% of them present only once. The starting material was PBMCs, obtained around atezolizumab (anti-PD-L1) treatment. These receptor sequences come from a man in his sixties with urothelial cancer. The conserved cysteine and the conserved F or W are not part of the CDR3 here. D genes are given only for firm matches.

D: NA
V: TRBV7-9
CDR3: ASSFREGGTPLH

D: NA
V: TRBV6-5
CDR3: ASTKGEMNTEAF

D: NA
V: TRBV27
CDR3: ASSRVIYNSPLH

D: TRBD1
V: TRBV5-8
CDR3: ASRRRDRGPEQY

D: NA
V: TRBV15
CDR3: ATSRDRTGVYGYT

D: NA
V: TRBV19
CDR3: ASSKGGKRHLLYGYT

D: TRBD2
V: TRBV6-1
CDR3: ASSDGAGVVYEQY

D: NA
V: TRBV7-2
CDR3: ASSSSGVTFYEQY

D: NA
V: TRBV11-2
CDR3: ASSPAGSDTQY

D: TRBD1
V: TRBV30
CDR3: AWRTGGTYEQY

D: NA
V: TRBV7-8
CDR3: ASSLYREWGDSTDTQY

D: NA
V: TRBV19
CDR3: ASSSSGTGENYGYT

D: NA
V: TRBV7-2
CDR3: ASSSPGGEYEQY

D: TRBD1
V: TRBV30
CDR3: AWTGQGSNQPQH

D: NA
V: TRBV11-2
CDR3: ASSLVLINEQF

D: TRBD2
V: TRBV30
CDR3: AWSGGAGEETQY

D: TRBD1
V: TRBV5-1
CDR3: ASSLWTGGTNTEAF

D: NA
V: TRBV9
CDR3: ASTPRAGGSFGANVLT

D: NA
V: TRBV9
CDR3: ASSVVARSKSDTQY

D: NA
V: TRBV6-5
CDR3: ASSSGPTVTDTQY

D: NA
V: TRBV15
CDR3: ATSRDQGTGANVLT

D: TRBD2
V: TRBV13
CDR3: ASSLGLAGGRGKGYEQY

D: NA
V: TRBV5-1
CDR3: ASSYQGIGELF

D: NA
V: TRBV7-2
CDR3: ASSPQGREQY

D: TRBD1
V: TRBV7-6
CDR3: ASRTGTGNEQY

D: TRBD2
V: TRBV2
CDR3: ASSSSGGANEQF

D: TRBD2
V: TRBV18
CDR3: ASSPSSSGGYNEQF

D: TRBD2
V: TRBV4-3
CDR3: ASSQVISGTSGGNEQF

D: TRBD2
V: TRBV10-1
CDR3: ASSVIAGGPGNEQF

D: NA
V: TRBV19
CDR3: ASSIRIGVNSGANVLT

D: NA
V: TRBV5-1
CDR3: ASSLVPDTEAF

D: TRBD2
V: TRBV6-4
CDR3: ASSDSGGATDTQY

D: NA
V: TRBV29-1
CDR3: SVAAGSGNYSPQETQY

D: TRBD2
V: TRBV7-3
CDR3: ASSLTSRLAPDTQY

D: NA
V: TRBV28
CDR3: ASSLSSAGDTYEQY

D: TRBD1
V: TRBV7-2
CDR3: ASSPSGTGVYTGELF

D: TRBD2
V: TRBV7-2
CDR3: ASSFGGAYEQY

D: NA
V: TRBV18
CDR3: ASSPIGSKNNEQF

D: NA
V: TRBV7-2
CDR3: ASSLVQFGYT

D: NA
V: TRBV5-5
CDR3: ASSLAGYSSYGYT

D: NA
V: TRBV28
CDR3: ASSSQPRSVHEQY

D: NA
V: TRBV21-1
CDR3: SEVETQY

D: TRBD2
V: TRBV7-3
CDR3: ASSLGQRGQTGELF

D: NA
V: TRBV29-1
CDR3: SGISTVYQETQY

D: TRBD1
V: TRBV10-3
CDR3: AISESDRSSSNQPQH

D: NA
V: TRBV7-9
CDR3: ASSLEGAASNQPQH

D: TRBD1
V: TRBV27
CDR3: ASSLSGGGEAF

D: TRBD1
V: TRBV9
CDR3: ASSALGQGTEAF

D: NA
V: TRBV2
CDR3: ASSREEATNEKLF

D: TRBD2
V: TRBV7-2
CDR3: ASSGGRSSYEQY